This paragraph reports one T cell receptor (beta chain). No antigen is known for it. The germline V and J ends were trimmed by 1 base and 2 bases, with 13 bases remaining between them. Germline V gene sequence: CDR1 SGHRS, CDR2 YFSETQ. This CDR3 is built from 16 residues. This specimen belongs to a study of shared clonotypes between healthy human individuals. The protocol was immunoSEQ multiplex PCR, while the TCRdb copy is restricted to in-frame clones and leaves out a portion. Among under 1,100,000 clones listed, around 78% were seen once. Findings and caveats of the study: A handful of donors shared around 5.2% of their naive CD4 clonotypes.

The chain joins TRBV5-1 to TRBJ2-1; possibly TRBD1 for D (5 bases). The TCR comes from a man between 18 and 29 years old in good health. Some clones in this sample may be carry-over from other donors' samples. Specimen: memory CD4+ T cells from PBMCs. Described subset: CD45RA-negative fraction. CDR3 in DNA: TGCGCCAGCAGCTTGCTTGGTAGGGGAACCTACAATGAGCAGTTCTTC. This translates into CASSLLGRGTYNEQFF.